The 8 T cell receptor beta chains listed next were all sequenced from one sample in a study of identical twins. TCRdb called the 5' RACE reads again in MiXCR, with one record for every CDR3 protein. The profile covers about 1.7 million distinct CDR3 sequences, with around a third appearing a single time and under 0.35% taken by the ten largest. Material: cord blood. The receptors come from a newborn girl in good health.

There are many counts of this clonotype. The CDR3, as DNA: TGTGCCAGCAGCTTGGACAGGAGGATAGATACGCAGTATTTT. Its translation: CASSLDRRIDTQYF. V usage is TRBV7-8 and J usage is TRBJ2-3; 7 nucleotides match TRBD1. Trimming at V came to 3 bases and at J to 5 bases, leaving 5 bases not matched to a gene. There are 14 residues in the CDR3. Per the germline V gene, CDR1 is SGHVS and CDR2 is FQNEAQ.

This clonotype was seen a few times. CDR3 amino acids: CSARLAQTGTDTQYF. The CDR3 DNA reads as TGCAGTGCTAGGTTAGCGCAAACAGGCACAGATACGCAGTATTTT. The rearrangement joins TRBV20-1 to TRBJ2-3; a weak D match, TRBD2 (5 bases). Germline values: CDR1 DFQATT, CDR2 SNEGSKA (reference sequence). This CDR3 region has 15 residues. The V and J ends lost 3 bases and 1 base respectively, with 14 bases between them.

CDR3 coding DNA: TGTGCCAGCAGCGAACAGAGTCCGAATTCACCCCTCCACTTT. It encodes CASSEQSPNSPLHF. The chain carries TRBV3-1 and TRBJ1-6; D is unclear. There are 14 residues in the CDR3. Germline V lookup: CDR1 LGHDT, CDR2 YNNKEL (reference sequence). Trimming shortened V by 5 bases and J by 7 bases, and 12 bases separated the two germline ends.

The chain employs TRBV19 and TRBJ1-2; no definite D call. This CDR3 region has 11 residues. CDR1 is LNHDA and CDR2 is SQIVND in the germline V gene (reference sequence). Trimming removed 9 bases from V and 4 bases from J, with 9 bases in between. The CDR3 bases are TGTGCCAGCCGAGACCTCTATGGCTACACCTTC. Amino acid sequence: CASRDLYGYTF.

Only a few counts were recorded for this clonotype. This chain links TRBV6-5 with TRBJ2-3; tentatively, D is TRBD1 or TRBD2 (5 bases each). The CDR3 has 15 residues. V lost 1 base and J 0 bases, leaving 8 bases between the germline ends. CDR1 is MNHEY, CDR2 SVGAGI, per germline. The CDR3 is CASSYFRDSTDTQYF. DNA of the CDR3: TGTGCCAGCAGTTACTTTCGGGACAGCACAGATACGCAGTATTTT.

This clonotype was found a few times. The J gene is TRBJ2-4, the V gene TRBV5-1; 7 bases match TRBD1. This CDR3 has 17 amino acids. Trimming at V came to 1 base and at J to 0 bases, leaving 7 bases not matched to a gene. The germline V gene has CDR1 SGHRS and CDR2 YFSETQ. As DNA, the CDR3 is TGCGCCAGCAGCTTGCGGGACAGCCGATTAGCCAAAAACATTCAGTACTTC. This sequence encodes CASSLRDSRLAKNIQYF.

This sequence joins TRBV4-2 and TRBJ2-2; the match to TRBD2 covers 7 bases. This CDR3 comprises 16 residues. J gave up 1 base and V 1 base, and 3 bases lay outside the gene matches. In germline, CDR1 is LGHNA, CDR2 YNFKEQ. In DNA, the CDR3 is TGTGCCAGCAGCCAAGCGCGCGGGGGGAACACCGGGGAGCTGTTTTTT. The encoded protein is CASSQARGGNTGELFF.

V and J are TRBV7-2 and TRBJ1-4; the D gene is possibly TRBD1 (6 bases). Germline lookup yields CDR1 SGHTA and CDR2 FQGNSA. This CDR3 contains 15 residues. V was clipped by 3 bases and J by 8 bases, with 16 bases between them. The CDR3 region has the DNA TGTGCCAGCAGCTTTGGAACAGGGCATAGGGAAAAACTGTTTTTT. It is translated as CASSFGTGHREKLFF.